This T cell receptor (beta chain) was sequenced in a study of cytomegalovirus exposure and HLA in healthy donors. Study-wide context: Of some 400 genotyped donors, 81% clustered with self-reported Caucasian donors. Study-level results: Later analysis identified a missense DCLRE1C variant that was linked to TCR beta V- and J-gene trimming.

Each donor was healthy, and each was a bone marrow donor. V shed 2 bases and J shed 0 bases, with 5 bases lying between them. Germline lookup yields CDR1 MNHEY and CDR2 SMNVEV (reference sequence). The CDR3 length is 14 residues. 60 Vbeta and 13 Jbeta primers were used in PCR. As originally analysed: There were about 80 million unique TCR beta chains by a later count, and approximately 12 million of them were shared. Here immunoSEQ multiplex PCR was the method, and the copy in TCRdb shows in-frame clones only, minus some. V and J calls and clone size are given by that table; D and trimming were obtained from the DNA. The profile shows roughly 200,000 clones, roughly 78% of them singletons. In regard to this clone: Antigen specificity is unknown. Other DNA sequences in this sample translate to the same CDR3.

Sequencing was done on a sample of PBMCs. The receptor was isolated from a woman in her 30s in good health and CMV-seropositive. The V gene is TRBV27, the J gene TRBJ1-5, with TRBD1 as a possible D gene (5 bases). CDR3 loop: CASSLRGSNQPQHF. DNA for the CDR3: TGTGCCAGCAGTTTAAGGGGTAGCAATCAGCCCCAGCATTTT.